The present entry profiles one TCR beta chain with its context. Its target is not known. The library protocol tagged individual cDNA molecules with unique molecular identifiers. TCRdb reanalysed the 5' RACE reads using MiXCR and keeps one entry per CDR3 protein. The sample lists fewer than 35,000 distinct CDR3 sequences, roughly 4.4% seen once, with over 10% in the top ten. These data come from a study of early T cells in non-severe SARS-CoV-2 infection. Study background: The sequenced material was bulk RNA from unsorted whole blood, and its chains were unpaired.

Trimming left V 0 bases short and J 5 bases short, with 25 bases between. The CDR3 has 19 residues. Germline V gene data show CDR1 as LGHNA and CDR2 as YSLEER. Findings of the study overall: Private and CD4 specificities were missed by VDJdb matching, skewed to anti-spike CD8.

Sequences were obtained from whole blood. This TCR derives from an adult who was a healthcare worker with PCR-confirmed SARS-CoV-2 infection or an uninfected control (not recorded which). J is TRBJ2-5 and V is TRBV4-3, with D perhaps matching TRBD1 or TRBD2 (5 bases each). The CDR3 DNA is TGCGCCAGCAGCCAAGATCTAGGGACGGGCGTCGAAGATGTTGAGACCCAGTACTTC. This encodes CASSQDLGTGVEDVETQYF.